Listed here are 23 T cell receptor beta chains from one sample, sequenced in a study of memory CD4+ T cells and cytomegalovirus serostatus. The sort gate was single viable CD3+CD4+CD8-CD45RO+ cells for memory CD4+ T cells. The assay was immunoSEQ multiplex PCR, and TCRdb's table has in-frame clones only and misses some. The sample shows about 64,000 clones, roughly three quarters of them seen only once. Sequences were obtained from memory CD4+ T cells from blood. These TCRs come from an adult in good health and CMV-seronegative.

V and J are TRBV19 and TRBJ1-1; TRBD1 is a possible D gene (5 bases). This CDR3 comprises 15 residues. CDR1 is LNHDA and CDR2 is SQIVND in the germline V gene (reference sequence). Trimming took off 5 bases at V and 2 bases at J, with 15 bases between the two ends. This chain's CDR3 is CASSLGGTVNTEAFF. The CDR3 DNA is TGTGCCAGTAGTCTGGGGGGAACAGTCAACACTGAAGCTTTCTTT.

J is TRBJ2-6 and V is TRBV28; D ambiguous. Germline loops: CDR1 MDHEN, CDR2 SYDVKM. This CDR3 contains 13 residues. Trimming shortened V by 9 bases and J by 1 base, and 7 bases separated the two germline ends. The CDR3: CASGPSGANVLTF. The CDR3 region has the DNA TGTGCCAGTGGCCCTTCTGGGGCCAACGTCCTGACTTTC.

The chain uses TRBV7-6 and TRBJ2-1; no definite D call. CDR1 is SGHVS, CDR2 FNYEAQ, per germline. The V gene lost 1 base and the J gene lost 12 bases, with 13 bases spanning the gap. This CDR3 is 13 amino acids long. The CDR3 reads CASSLEASLWQFF. The DNA for the CDR3 is TGTGCCAGCAGCTTAGAAGCTAGTCTGTGGCAGTTCTTC.

CDR3 loop: CASSLQRGSGANVLTF. CDR3 in DNA: TGTGCCAGCAGTTTACAGCGTGGGTCTGGGGCCAACGTCCTGACTTTC. The chain carries TRBV27 and TRBJ2-6; D gene unclear. From germline, CDR1 is MNHEY and CDR2 SMNVEV (reference sequence). CDR3 size: 16 residues. V was clipped by 2 bases and J by 1 base, with 9 bases between them.

V gene TRBV19 combines with J gene TRBJ2-2, with 9 positions matching TRBD1. The CDR3 runs 14 residues. Per germline, CDR1 LNHDA and CDR2 SQIVND (reference sequence). Losses at the gene ends were 6 bases for V and 7 bases for J; bases not matched to a gene: 6. The CDR3 here is CASRTGGEYGELFF. DNA of the CDR3: TGTGCCAGTAGAACAGGGGGCGAGTACGGGGAGCTGTTTTTT.

V gene TRBV28 combines with J gene TRBJ1-2; D is undetermined. This CDR3 has 15 residues. V shed 8 bases and J shed 3 bases, with 19 bases lying between them. The V gene's germline CDR1 is MDHEN and CDR2 SYDVKM. The CDR3 loop is CASAERRSLYYGYTF. The CDR3 DNA reads TGTGCCAGCGCTGAGCGCAGGTCTTTATACTATGGCTACACCTTC.

V and J are TRBV5-4 and TRBJ1-1, with 7 positions matching TRBD1. The CDR3 is 15 amino acids. Germline V gene data show CDR1 as SGHNT and CDR2 as YYREEE (reference sequence). J was trimmed by 7 bases and V by 4 bases; bases with no gene match: 13. CDR3 region: CASSRMTGRQGEAFF. CDR3 sequence (DNA): TGTGCCAGCAGCCGCATGACAGGGCGGCAGGGTGAAGCTTTCTTT.

The genes are TRBV11-2 and TRBJ1-2, with TRBD1 identical over 9 bases. Germline loops: CDR1 SGHAT, CDR2 FQNNGV. This CDR3 region has 15 residues. V shed 1 base, J shed 2 bases, and the junction held 2 bases outside the gene matches. CDR3 nucleotide sequence: TGTGCCAGCAGCTTAGGGGGGACAGGGAACTATGGCTACACCTTC. Translation: CASSLGGTGNYGYTF.

The rearrangement links TRBV6-1 to TRBJ1-1, with TRBD1 matching 8 bases. This CDR3 region has 15 residues. Losses at the gene ends were 8 bases for V and 1 base for J; bases not matched to a gene: 9. CDR1 is MNHNS, CDR2 SASEGT, per germline. Written as DNA, the CDR3 is TGTGCCAGCGAGCCAGGGGGCGCGGGGAACACTGAAGCTTTCTTT. As protein: CASEPGGAGNTEAFF.

The V and J genes are TRBV6-6 and TRBJ1-3, with D maybe TRBD1 (5 bases). The CDR3 totals 15 residues. V was clipped by 8 bases and J by 2 bases, with 16 bases between them. The germline CDR1 and CDR2 sequences are MNHNY and SVGAGI (reference sequence). Here the CDR3 DNA reads TGTGCCAGCTCTTGGGGGGGAACAACTGGAAACACCATATATTTT. This codes for CASSWGGTTGNTIYF.

The rearrangement uses TRBV4-2 and TRBJ1-3; D unclear. The germline V gene has CDR1 LGHNA and CDR2 YNFKEQ. Trimming pared 0 bases from V and 5 bases from J, leaving 17 bases between. This CDR3 region has 17 residues. The CDR3 protein is CASSQESMGSLRNTIYF. CDR3 coding DNA: TGTGCCAGCAGCCAAGAGTCGATGGGATCTCTGAGAAACACCATATATTTT.

The chain combines TRBV28 with TRBJ2-7; D is possibly TRBD2 (6 bases). The CDR3 length is 15 residues. Deletions cut 4 bases from V and 0 bases from J, with 13 bases between. Per germline, CDR1 MDHEN and CDR2 SYDVKM. The DNA of the CDR3 is TGTGCCAGCAGTTCAAGCTGGGACTTCTCCTACGAGCAGTACTTC. Translating it yields CASSSSWDFSYEQYF.

This rearrangement joins TRBV10-3 to TRBJ2-7; tentative D call: TRBD1 (6 bases). The germline gives CDR1 ENHRY, CDR2 SYGVKD. V was pared by 4 bases and J by 4 bases, with 17 bases between. The CDR3 sequence is 15 residues long. The chain's CDR3 is CAISVMGAPMYEQYF. Here the CDR3 DNA reads TGTGCCATCAGTGTGATGGGGGCGCCCATGTACGAGCAGTACTTC.

The gene calls are TRBV7-9 and TRBJ1-5; D perhaps matches TRBD1 (5 bases). Looked up from germline, CDR1 is SEHNR and CDR2 is FQNEAQ (reference sequence). V shed 2 bases and J shed 4 bases, with 18 bases lying between them. This CDR3 comprises 17 residues. Here the CDR3 reads CASSLYREGRRNQPQHF. CDR3 coding DNA: TGTGCCAGCAGCTTATACCGGGAGGGGAGGCGAAATCAGCCCCAGCATTTT.

The chain combines TRBV5-8 with TRBJ2-7; D may match TRBD1 or TRBD2 (7 bases each). V was trimmed by 4 bases and J by 2 bases, leaving 19 bases between them. This CDR3 is built from 16 residues. Germline V gene sequence: CDR1 SGHTS, CDR2 YDEGEE. CDR3 DNA: TGTGCCAGCAGCATTGGGTTGGGAGGGACAGCCTACGAGCAGTACTTC. Its translation is CASSIGLGGTAYEQYF.

This chain connects TRBV10-2 to TRBJ2-7; a weak D match, TRBD2 (5 bases). The CDR3 loop spans 14 amino acids. Trimming pared 4 bases from V and 3 bases from J, leaving 13 bases between. The germline CDR1 and CDR2 sequences are WSHSY and SAAADI. Here the CDR3 DNA reads TGCGCCAGCAGTGGAGCGGAATTTAACTACGAGCAGTACTTC. It is translated as CASSGAEFNYEQYF.

This clone was found once. This sequence joins TRBV19 and TRBJ1-1; D unclear. The ends were cut back, 4 bases at V and 1 base at J, with 13 bases in the middle. Germline V gives CDR1 LNHDA, CDR2 SQIVND (reference sequence). The CDR3 runs 15 residues. CDR3 loop: CASSTKGRANTEAFF. CDR3 coding DNA: TGTGCCAGTAGTACCAAGGGCCGCGCGAACACTGAAGCTTTCTTT.

There are a few counts of this clone. The J gene is TRBJ1-5, the V gene TRBV7-6; 8 bases are a match to TRBD1. The germline CDR1 and CDR2 sequences are SGHVS and FNYEAQ. With V trimmed by 5 bases and J by 2 bases, 11 bases remained unmatched. The CDR3 has 17 amino acids. CDR3 residues: CASSPGQGGVGNQPQHF. The CDR3 DNA is TGTGCCAGCAGCCCAGGACAGGGTGGGGTCGGCAATCAGCCCCAGCATTTT.

The rearrangement uses TRBV29-1 and TRBJ2-7; D possibly corresponds to TRBD1 (5 bases). V lost 4 bases and J lost 9, with 19 bases in between. Germline assignment: CDR1 SQVTM and CDR2 ANQGSEA. The CDR3 spans 13 residues. The CDR3 DNA is TGCAGCGTTGTGGGGCAGAGTTTGGGCGTGCAGTACTTC. Protein: CSVVGQSLGVQYF.

The chain links TRBV25-1 to TRBJ1-2, with unresolved D. This CDR3 has 12 amino acids. V was clipped by 3 bases and J by 0 bases, with 2 bases between them. In germline, CDR1 is MGHDK, CDR2 SYGVNS. As DNA, the CDR3 is TGTGCCAGCAGTGATACTAACTATGGCTACACCTTC. Protein sequence: CASSDTNYGYTF.

The chain recombines TRBV19 with TRBJ1-5; 8 bases are a match to TRBD1. Germline CDR1 LNHDA, CDR2 SQIVND (reference sequence). The J segment lost 9 bases and the V segment lost 4 bases, leaving 11 bases of the junction unmatched. CDR3 length: 15 residues. The CDR3 sequence: CASSTATGARGPQHF. CDR3 in DNA: TGTGCCAGTAGTACCGCGACAGGGGCCCGAGGGCCCCAGCATTTT.

The chain combines TRBV7-3 with TRBJ2-3; D gene unclear. The CDR3 consists of 15 residues. V lost 2 bases and J lost 1, with 10 bases in between. Germline values: CDR1 SGHTA, CDR2 FQGTGA. The CDR3 DNA reads TGTGCCAGCAGCTTACTCGGTTTTGGCACAGATACGCAGTATTTT. Translation gives CASSLLGFGTDTQYF.

Here the CDR3 reads CASSQSVGTGVYNEQFF. CDR3 sequence (DNA): TGTGCCAGCAGCCAATCCGTGGGGACAGGGGTTTACAATGAGCAGTTCTTC. The gene calls are TRBV4-2 and TRBJ2-1; 10 nucleotides align to TRBD1. The germline V gene encodes CDR1 LGHNA and CDR2 YNFKEQ. This CDR3 spans 17 amino acids. J gave up 4 bases and V 2 bases, and 8 bases lay outside the gene matches.